Sequencing of this TCR beta chain was carried out in a study of shared clonotypes between healthy human individuals. The length of the CDR3 is 16 residues. Germline V CDR1 and CDR2: SGHRS, YFSETQ. V lost 4 bases to trimming and J lost 0 bases; unmatched junction nucleotides: 8. Once extracted for a subset, genomic DNA was divided evenly among several immunoSEQ plates. Repertoires were generated with immunoSEQ multiplex PCR, while TCRdb's copy carries only in-frame clones and drops some. The profile shows around 600,000 clones, approximately 97% of them singletons. V is TRBV5-1 and J is TRBJ2-3; 7 bases are shared with TRBD1. Sequencing was performed on naive CD4+ T cells sorted from blood. Subset in this sample: CD45RA+ positively selected. The sequence was obtained from a woman between 25 and 40 years old in good health. This chain's CDR3 is CASSTWDSHSTDTQYF. The CDR3 coding sequence is TGCGCCAGCAGCACCTGGGACAGCCATAGCACAGATACGCAGTATTTT.